The source of this TCR beta chain is a study of blood T cell repertoires in COVID-19. Study-level background: COVID-19 samples from acute and convalescent phases originated in the United States, Italy and Spain. PBMCs, B-cell-depleted T cells, or T cells provided the cDNA or gDNA that made up the material.

Original methodology: Cell counts per sample came from amplifying reference gene primers. This table comes from immunoSEQ multiplex PCR, and its TCRdb copy is limited to in-frame clones, with some not included. The V and J calls and the clone size are those of that table, but D and trimming were determined from the DNA. Of 150,000 to 200,000 clones listed, 85% to 90% were seen once; the top ten hold under 3%. V lost 5 bases and J 0 bases, leaving 10 bases between the germline ends. This CDR3 contains 15 residues. Looked up from germline, CDR1 is MNHEY and CDR2 is SVGAGI. The receptor comes from a woman in her twenties or thirties with active or convalescent COVID-19. Sequencing was done on a sample of peripheral blood. The chain recombines TRBV6-5 with TRBJ1-4; no clear D gene. The CDR3 reads CASSPGDATNEKLFF. Written as DNA, the CDR3 is TGTGCCAGCAGTCCGGGAGATGCAACTAATGAAAAACTGTTTTTT.